This T cell receptor beta chain was recorded in a study of T cell responses to AZD1222 COVID-19 vaccine. This CDR3 has 12 residues. CDR1 is SQVTM, CDR2 ANQGSEA, per germline. Trimming stripped 8 bases from V and 3 bases from J, with 13 bases between. Profiled with immunoSEQ multiplex PCR; TCRdb holds only in-frame clones, not every one. The data contain 90,000 to 95,000 clones, around 90% of them singletons. The chain recombines TRBV29-1 with TRBJ1-1, with D unresolved. This sample comprised peripheral blood, obtained on day 0 of AZD1222 vaccination. This TCR was recovered from an adult in good health. The CDR3 region is CSTRPRDTEAFF. The CDR3 DNA is TGCAGCACCAGACCGCGGGACACTGAAGCTTTCTTT.